These T cell receptor beta chains were read from a single sample in a study of T cell clonotyping in hematopoietic cell transplantation. Repertoires were generated with immunoSEQ multiplex PCR, while TCRdb's copy carries only in-frame clones and drops some. The sample contains about 45,000 clones, about four fifths of which appear only once. The starting material was peripheral blood mononuclear cells, obtained before stem cell transplant. The receptors were sampled from a man aged 55 to 69 with myelodysplastic syndrome. Some clones in this sample may be carry-over from other donors' samples. Both conserved end residues are trimmed from each CDR3. The order of the fields is V gene, D gene, J gene, CDR3 protein. The D gene is left open where the match is weak.

TRBV7-8,TRBD1,TRBJ1-1,ASSSRSRDRGPHGEAF
TRBV7-9,TRBD1,TRBJ1-2,ASSPTGAYGYT
TRBV6-1,-,TRBJ2-7,ASSFLGEEQY
TRBV28,-,TRBJ2-7,ASSLSSPPYEQY
TRBV19,-,TRBJ2-1,ASSDQFGHEQF
TRBV2,-,TRBJ2-5,ASSGAAGAKETQY
TRBV5-6,TRBD1,TRBJ1-5,ASSRNRGGQPQH
TRBV28,-,TRBJ1-5,ASSTIQQPQH
TRBV6-5,-,TRBJ1-2,ASSYSTAGLNYGYT
TRBV5-1,-,TRBJ1-6,ASSLDGNSPLH
TRBV4-3,TRBD2,TRBJ2-3,ASSRLAGEGDTQY
TRBV18,TRBD1,TRBJ1-5,ASSPGGLQPQH
TRBV19,-,TRBJ2-1,ASSIGGIAYNEQF
TRBV6-5,TRBD1,TRBJ2-7,ASSYQWPGQTYEQY
TRBV29-1,TRBD1,TRBJ1-4,SVATGATNEKLF
TRBV6-6,-,TRBJ2-2,ASIKRGGTGELF
TRBV4-1,TRBD1,TRBJ2-7,ASSLHDRGLVIPYEQY
TRBV11-2,-,TRBJ2-7,ASSSPRYEQY
TRBV7-8,-,TRBJ2-1,ASSRRRTSSYNEQF
TRBV6-1,-,TRBJ2-3,ASSEMVARTDTQY
TRBV23-1,-,TRBJ1-1,ASRRRTENTEAF
TRBV7-8,-,TRBJ1-2,ASSLRPGGYGYT
TRBV28,-,TRBJ1-6,ASSLASGGRPPLH
TRBV6-6,-,TRBJ1-1,ASRRRVDTEAF
TRBV7-9,-,TRBJ1-1,ASTQGTANLNTEAF
TRBV6-5,-,TRBJ1-2,ASSYGQGRGYT
TRBV25-1,-,TRBJ1-5,ASSPSHSNQPQH
TRBV14,-,TRBJ2-3,ASRLQGGPDTQY
TRBV19,-,TRBJ1-5,ASRMRGEAQPQH
TRBV28,TRBD1,TRBJ2-7,ASSSPDRGRQY
TRBV7-6,TRBD2,TRBJ2-3,ASSLGAGGPDTQY
TRBV10-3,TRBD1,TRBJ1-1,AISAGRQGDTEAF
TRBV5-8,-,TRBJ2-7,ASNSPEGAGEQY
TRBV4-2,-,TRBJ2-7,ASSPRRVGQSYEQY
TRBV6-5,-,TRBJ2-7,ASSYSSADYEQY
TRBV7-8,-,TRBJ2-2,ASSLFSGANTGELF
TRBV7-9,-,TRBJ1-2,ASSYRRGLGGGYT
TRBV10-1,TRBD1,TRBJ1-1,ASSEQFGRGPTEAF
TRBV4-3,-,TRBJ1-1,ASRLQGKTEAF
TRBV6-6,TRBD1,TRBJ2-7,ASSYPQGQGAYEQY
TRBV10-2,-,TRBJ1-2,ASRDTNNYGYT
TRBV9,TRBD1,TRBJ1-6,ASSGDRGLKNSPLH
TRBV25-1,-,TRBJ2-7,ASSELGSYEQY
TRBV2,-,TRBJ1-5,ASRRGEQVSNQPQH
TRBV19,-,TRBJ2-2,ASDPQRAGGAGELF
TRBV7-2,TRBD2,TRBJ2-3,ASSLGLAGARISTDTQY
TRBV7-2,TRBD2,TRBJ2-5,ASSFRSGVGY
TRBV27,-,TRBJ1-2,ASSLGVSRNTLYGYT
TRBV7-2,-,TRBJ1-5,ASSFYGPDQPQH
TRBV6-1,-,TRBJ1-6,ASRGAAGSPLH
TRBV4-3,-,TRBJ2-1,ASSQQARAKYIGEQF